Below are 11 T cell receptor beta chains sequenced from a single sample in a study of regulatory T cells in long-lasting Graves disease. iRepertoire HTBI primers and Arm-PCR of CDR3 regions built TCR beta libraries. One entry per CDR3 protein, called by TCRdb with MiXCR from the multiplex PCR reads. In the table there are about 460,000 distinct CDR3 sequences, 22% of which are singletons. Time point indicated: persistent/refractory GD, antithyroid drugs over 5 years with positive TRAb. The authors made the TCR library using RNA they extracted from PBMCs. The sequencing used peripheral blood mononuclear cells (PBMCs), collected when the disease was refractory, from a patient treated with antithyroid drugs. All receptors come from a female donor with Graves disease.

This clonotype was counted at least ten times. The V and J genes are TRBV24-1 and TRBJ2-5, with 13 bases that match TRBD2. The V gene's germline CDR1 is KGHDR and CDR2 SFDVKD. The CDR3 totals 16 residues. Germline trimming cut 2 bases from V and 4 bases from J; bases unmatched to any gene: 3. CDR3: CATSDSRLAGGETQYF. The DNA of the CDR3 is TGTGCCACCAGTGATTCACGACTAGCGGGAGGAGAGACCCAGTACTTC.

Remarks on this clonotype: This may arise from a read error, as a much more abundant clone is one base away. V and J are TRBV6-2 or TRBV6-3 and TRBJ1-1; no firm D call. The CDR3 runs to 11 residues. The V and J ends lost 2 bases and 6 bases respectively, with 4 bases between them. Germline CDR1 is MNHEY and CDR2 is SVGEGT. In nucleotides, the CDR3 is TGTGCCAGCAGTTACAGGCCTGAAGCTTTCTTT. As protein: CASSYRPEAFF.

The J gene is TRBJ1-5, the V gene TRBV7-2; D is possibly TRBD1 (6 bases). The germline V and J ends were trimmed by 5 bases and 6 bases, with 14 bases remaining between them. The CDR3 length is 14 residues. The germline CDR1 and CDR2 sequences are SGHTA and FQGNSA. The CDR3 coding sequence is TGTGCCAGCAGCGCGGACAGCAAGATTCAGCCCCAGCATTTT. Amino acids: CASSADSKIQPQHF.

This clonotype has just a few counts. The chain uses TRBV5-1 and TRBJ1-3; D ambiguous. Trimming pared 0 bases from V and 4 bases from J, leaving 8 bases between. The CDR3 has 14 residues. Germline V gives CDR1 SGHRS, CDR2 YFSETQ. The CDR3 is CASSLGIMGNTIYF. CDR3 bases: TGCGCCAGCAGCTTGGGGATCATGGGAAACACCATATATTTT.

This clonotype was detected ten times or more. This chain joins TRBV27 and TRBJ1-1; 9 bases align to TRBD1. V lost 0 bases and J lost 5; bases outside the gene matches: 4. CDR1 is MNHEY and CDR2 is SMNVEV in the germline V gene (reference sequence). CDR3 length: 15 residues. CDR3 residues: CASSLSTTGGTEAFF. DNA of the CDR3: TGTGCCAGCAGTTTATCGACGACAGGGGGAACTGAAGCTTTCTTT.

This clonotype has more than one count but fewer than ten. The genes are TRBV30 and TRBJ1-2; D uncertain. Trimming removed 1 base from V and 2 bases from J, with 14 bases in between. The CDR3 extends over 15 amino acids. Germline lookup yields CDR1 GTSNPN and CDR2 SVGIG (reference sequence). CDR3 in amino acids: CAWSARFRTNYGYTF. CDR3 bases: TGTGCCTGGAGTGCTAGATTTAGGACCAACTATGGCTACACCTTC. The full variable domain, in which reference TRBV30 and TRBJ1-2 provide the parts outside the CDR3, is SQTIHQWPATLVQPVGSPLSLECTVEGTSNPNLYWYRQAAGRGLQLLFYSVGIGQISSEVPQNLSASRPQDRQFILSSKKLLLSDSGFYLCAWSARFRTNYGYTFGSGTRLTVV.

This clonotype was seen at least ten times. The rearrangement links TRBV13 to TRBJ2-2, with D tentatively TRBD2 (5 bases). Trimming took 5 bases from V and 3 from J, leaving 10 bases between them. Germline assignment: CDR1 PRHDT and CDR2 FYEKMQ (reference sequence). The CDR3 is 14 amino acids. The CDR3 region is CASSAGLYTGELFF. CDR3 DNA sequence: TGTGCCAGCAGCGCAGGACTGTACACCGGGGAGCTGTTTTTT.

The chain uses TRBV28 and TRBJ2-7, with D perhaps matching TRBD2 (5 bases). The CDR3 covers 14 residues. Trimming took 3 bases from V and 6 from J, leaving 15 bases between them. Germline CDR1 MDHEN, CDR2 SYDVKM. The CDR3 coding sequence is TGTGCCAGCAGTTTGGGCAGCTCGGGATGCGAGCAGTACTTC. Amino acids: CASSLGSSGCEQYF.

This clonotype was picked up many times. The chain couples TRBV6-1 to TRBJ2-5, with TRBD1 matching over 9 bases. The CDR3 totals 15 residues. From germline, CDR1 is MNHNS and CDR2 SASEGT. V lost 6 bases to trimming and J lost 3 bases; unmatched junction nucleotides: 8. The chain's CDR3 is CASSRLQGAKETQYF. In DNA form, the CDR3 reads TGTGCCAGCAGCCGTCTACAGGGGGCTAAAGAGACCCAGTACTTC.

The table lists this clonotype with many counts. J is TRBJ1-2 and V is TRBV28, with D possibly TRBD1 on 5 matching bases. Per the germline V gene, CDR1 is MDHEN and CDR2 is SYDVKM. Deletions cut 2 bases from V and 4 bases from J, with 8 bases between. The CDR3 covers 13 residues. The CDR3 loop is CASSLDGAYGYTF. DNA for the CDR3: TGTGCCAGCAGTTTAGACGGGGCCTATGGCTACACCTTC.

The chain combines TRBV7-3 with TRBJ1-2, with TRBD1 identical over 9 bases. This CDR3 has 13 amino acids. Germline V gene data show CDR1 as SGHTA and CDR2 as FQGTGA. Trimming at V came to 4 bases and at J to 6 bases, leaving 3 bases not matched to a gene. This chain's CDR3 is CASSSQGADGYTF. In DNA form, the CDR3 reads TGTGCCAGCAGCTCACAGGGGGCCGATGGCTACACCTTC.